The present T cell receptor beta chain was sequenced within a study of post-analysis software for immune sequencing data. Overall study: Relapsing-remitting, secondary progressive and progressive-relapsing multiple sclerosis courses were included.

Points on this clonotype: Its antigen is unknown.

Germline V CDR1 and CDR2: DFQATT, SNEGSKA (reference sequence). This CDR3 comprises 15 residues. The V gene lost 1 base and the J gene lost 1 base, with 13 bases spanning the gap. Unique molecular identifiers were carried by the TCR beta cDNA libraries. TCRdb analysed the PCR reads with MiXCR anew, one entry per CDR3 protein. Among some 890,000 distinct CDR3 sequences listed, approximately 53% were seen once. Study-level findings and limits: Versus controls, multiple sclerosis patients showed significantly lower diversity (normalized Chao1). Under F measure analysis, samples from one preparation batch co-clustered strongly. TRBV5-6, TRBV5-1 and TRBV20-1 belonged to a set of a few TRBV segments that were more frequent in patients than controls.

The receptor comes from a girl aged 5-17 years with multiple sclerosis. The sample was blood. The V gene is TRBV20-1, the J gene TRBJ2-5; the D is unclear. The CDR3 loop is CSARGHRLFQETQYF. The CDR3 DNA reads as TGCAGTGCTAGAGGGCACCGATTATTCCAAGAGACCCAGTACTTC.